The clone carrying this TCR beta chain was counted a few times. The target antigen is unknown. The CDR3 has 11 amino acids. V lost 5 bases to trimming and J lost 9 bases, with 10 bases between them. Germline loops: CDR1 MGHRA, CDR2 YSYEKL. An overlapping HIV-1 Gag peptide pool stimulated these cells at 1 ug/peptide/mL. CD40L-negative CD69-negative CD45RO-high memory CD4+ T cells were sorted as populations depleted of antigen-responding cells. Donors were HIV-1-infected adults who began suppressive ART during chronic infection. The sample originates from a study of persistence of HIV-infected CD4 T cells. This was the immunoSEQ version 4 assay in survey mode. TCRdb keeps only in-frame clones here, not all; method: immunoSEQ multiplex PCR. The profile shows around 30,000 clones, about four fifths of them singletons.

This TCR was sampled from an adult woman with HIV who was CMV-seropositive. Material: CD4+ T cells sorted from PBMCs after approximately 18-hour stimulation, obtained from a patient who received antiretroviral therapy. The chain has TRBV4-1 and TRBJ2-5; D is perhaps TRBD2 (5 bases). The CDR3, as DNA: TGCGCCAGCAGCGGGGTCGGGGCCCAGTACTTC. Translation: CASSGVGAQYF.